One and the same sample provided the 18 T cell receptor beta chains below, sequenced in a study of identical twins. One entry per CDR3 protein results from TCRdb running MiXCR on the 5' RACE reads. Among around 250,000 distinct CDR3 sequences listed, about 8.9% were seen once. Another study also made use of these data, one on yellow fever vaccine responses in identical twins.

Sequenced: CD8+ T cells sorted from blood. The source is a young woman in good health.

This clonotype was seen a few times. V is TRBV20-1 and J is TRBJ2-7; either TRBD1 or TRBD2 may supply D (6 bases each). The CDR3 extends over 15 amino acids. Trimming removed 6 bases from V and 5 bases from J, with 23 bases in between. Looked up from germline, CDR1 is DFQATT and CDR2 is SNEGSKA (reference sequence). The CDR3 sequence is CSATPVRGAYHEQYF. The CDR3 nucleotides are TGCAGTGCCACTCCTGTTAGGGGGGCATACCACGAGCAGTACTTC.

This clonotype was detected many times. The V and J genes are TRBV7-9 and TRBJ2-7; 9 nucleotides line up with TRBD1. Germline assignment: CDR1 SEHNR and CDR2 FQNEAQ (reference sequence). With 4 bases clipped from V and 3 bases from J, the junction kept 1 base outside the gene matches. This CDR3 is 13 amino acids long. The CDR3 reads CASSWTGVYEQYF. For the CDR3, the DNA is TGTGCCAGCAGCTGGACAGGGGTCTACGAGCAGTACTTC.

This chain joins TRBV7-9 and TRBJ2-5, with D perhaps matching TRBD1 or TRBD2 (7 bases each). Trimming took 3 bases from V and 4 from J, leaving 12 bases between them. This CDR3 comprises 14 residues. Germline CDR1 reads SEHNR; CDR2 reads FQNEAQ (reference sequence). The CDR3 nucleotides read TGTGCCAGCAGCTTTCCAGGGGGGGGAGAGACCCAGTACTTC. It specifies CASSFPGGGETQYF.

This clonotype came up a few times. V and J are TRBV27 and TRBJ2-3; TRBD2 agrees at 9 bases. Germline V CDR1 and CDR2: MNHEY, SMNVEV (reference sequence). The CDR3 sequence is 15 residues long. Losses at the gene ends were 4 bases for V and 1 base for J; bases not matched to a gene: 3. The CDR3 region has the DNA TGTGCCAGCAGTTCGCGGGGGGGGCGCACAGATACGCAGTATTTT. This sequence encodes CASSSRGGRTDTQYF.

This clonotype has ten or more counts. CDR3 residues: CSVGGDSRKSSYNEQFF. CDR3 DNA sequence: TGCAGCGTTGGGGGGGACAGCAGAAAAAGCTCCTACAATGAGCAGTTCTTC. The chain couples TRBV29-1 to TRBJ2-1, with D possibly matching TRBD1 (7 bases). CDR1 and CDR2 (germline): SQVTM, ANQGSEA. The CDR3 covers 17 residues. V lost 4 bases, J lost 0 bases, and 19 bases lay in between.

The chain combines TRBV20-1 with TRBJ2-1; TRBD1 aligns across 10 bases. CDR3 length: 17 amino acids. V shed 0 bases, J shed 4 bases, and the junction held 9 bases outside the gene matches. Germline lookup yields CDR1 DFQATT and CDR2 SNEGSKA (reference sequence). For the CDR3, the DNA is TGCAGTGCTAGAGATCTCTTAGGGACAGGGGATTACAATGAGCAGTTCTTC. This encodes CSARDLLGTGDYNEQFF.

The chain is built from TRBV28 and TRBJ2-7, with TRBD2 matching over 7 bases. With 1 base clipped from V and 4 bases from J, the junction kept 7 bases outside the gene matches. This CDR3 is built from 15 residues. Germline CDR1 reads MDHEN; CDR2 reads SYDVKM. The CDR3 DNA reads TGTGCCAGCAGTTTATCCCGGGAGGCTTTTTACGAGCAGTACTTC. This encodes CASSLSREAFYEQYF.

At least ten counts were recorded for this clonotype. The chain carries TRBV6-2 or TRBV6-3 and TRBJ2-3; D is possibly TRBD1 (6 bases). CDR3 size: 15 residues. V lost 4 bases and J lost 4, with 15 bases in between. Germline V lookup: CDR1 MNHEY, CDR2 SVGEGT. The CDR3 sequence is CASSSWDTTADTQYF. The CDR3 DNA sequence: TGTGCCAGCAGTTCTTGGGACACGACGGCAGATACGCAGTATTTT.

The rearrangement joins TRBV7-9 to TRBJ1-5, with 8 bases identical to TRBD1. This CDR3 comprises 14 residues. V shed 3 bases and J 4 bases; nucleotides not matched to a gene: 2. Germline V lookup: CDR1 SEHNR, CDR2 FQNEAQ (reference sequence). CDR3 sequence reads: CASSFTGGNQPQHF. Here the CDR3 DNA reads TGTGCCAGCAGCTTTACAGGGGGGAATCAGCCCCAGCATTTT. Full variable domain (remainder filled in from reference TRBV7-9 and TRBJ1-5): DTGVSQNPRHKITKRGQNVTFRCDPISEHNRLYWYRQTLGQGPEFLTYFQNEAQLEKSRLLSDRFSAERPKGSFSTLEIQRTEQGDSAMYLCASSFTGGNQPQHFGDGTRLSIL.

The rearrangement joins TRBV14 to TRBJ2-3; either TRBD1 or TRBD2 may fit D (5 bases each). In germline, CDR1 is SGHDN, CDR2 FVKESK. V was clipped by 4 bases and J by 6 bases, with 17 bases between them. The CDR3 extends over 15 amino acids. The CDR3 sequence is CASSPGTHLGDTQYF. CDR3 nucleotides: TGTGCCAGCAGCCCCGGGACCCATCTGGGTGATACGCAGTATTTT.

This sequence joins TRBV4-1 and TRBJ2-2; 9 nucleotides line up with TRBD1. V shed 4 bases, J shed 7 bases, and the junction held 7 bases outside the gene matches. The CDR3 length is 15 residues. CDR1 is MGHRA and CDR2 is YSYEKL in the germline V gene. This chain's CDR3 is CASSPPGQGGGELFF. CDR3 in DNA: TGCGCCAGCAGCCCACCGGGACAGGGAGGCGGGGAGCTGTTTTTT.

The V call is TRBV20-1, the J call TRBJ2-3; possible D gene TRBD1, 6 bases. Trimming cost V 0 bases and J 2 bases, with 18 bases left between them. Looked up from germline, CDR1 is DFQATT and CDR2 is SNEGSKA (reference sequence). This CDR3 has 17 residues. The CDR3 DNA follows: TGCAGTGCTAGAGATCAGGGGCGTGTCAGCTACACAGATACGCAGTATTTT. Amino acid sequence: CSARDQGRVSYTDTQYF.

The sample holds many counts of this clonotype. The chain joins TRBV29-1 to TRBJ2-1; 7 bases are shared with TRBD2. Germline values: CDR1 SQVTM, CDR2 ANQGSEA. There are 13 residues in the CDR3. V dropped 8 bases and J dropped 4; count of bases not matched to a gene: 8. Written as DNA, the CDR3 is TGCAGCTTCTTAGGGACTACTTACAATGAGCAGTTCTTC. As protein: CSFLGTTYNEQFF.

This clonotype has more than one count but fewer than ten. The gene calls are TRBV21-1 and TRBJ2-5. TRBV21-1 is a pseudogene locus. This CDR3 has 13 residues. CDR3 residues: CASSKDRQETQYF. CDR3 bases: TGTGCCAGCAGCAAAGACAGACAAGAGACCCAGTACTTC.

This clonotype was counted between two and nine times. The chain recombines TRBV27 with TRBJ2-1, with 9 bases aligning to TRBD2. Germline CDR1 and CDR2: MNHEY and SMNVEV (reference sequence). This CDR3 is built from 14 residues. Losses at the gene ends were 6 bases for V and 10 bases for J; bases not matched to a gene: 10. The CDR3 nucleotides are TGTGCCAGCAGGGCGGGAGGGCCGATTGGCGAGCAGTTCTTC. Translated, it gives CASRAGGPIGEQFF.

This clonotype was seen a few times. This chain connects TRBV29-1 to TRBJ1-5, with 8 bases lining up with TRBD1. This CDR3 has 13 amino acids. The V and J ends lost 7 bases and 2 bases, in that order; junction bases with no gene match: 4. In germline, CDR1 is SQVTM, CDR2 ANQGSEA. Here the CDR3 reads CSATGGGNQPQHF. Written as DNA, the CDR3 is TGCAGCGCCACAGGGGGGGGCAATCAGCCCCAGCATTTT.

Many counts were recorded for this clonotype. The chain joins TRBV10-3 to TRBJ2-1, with 7 positions matching TRBD2. J was trimmed by 7 bases and V by 3 bases; bases with no gene match: 9. This CDR3 is built from 15 residues. CDR1 ENHRY and CDR2 SYGVKD come from the germline V gene. The CDR3 nucleotides read TGTGCCATCAGTGATTCCGCGGGGCGGGGGAATGAGCAGTTCTTC. This codes for CAISDSAGRGNEQFF.

The chain recombines TRBV18 with TRBJ2-1, with 12 bases aligning to TRBD2. This CDR3 is built from 18 residues. The V gene's germline CDR1 is KGHSH and CDR2 LQKENI. The trim removed 3 bases at V and 6 bases at J, leaving 12 bases unmatched. The DNA of the CDR3 is TGTGCCAGCTCACCCCGACCTAGCGGGGGGGTTAGCGGCAATGAGCAGTTCTTC. It yields the protein CASSPRPSGGVSGNEQFF.